Given below is one TCR beta chain in context. Measured with immunoSEQ multiplex PCR; TCRdb has only the in-frame clones, and not every one. This sample has tens of thousands of clones, with just over 90% found just once. Germline CDR1 reads SQVTM; CDR2 reads ANQGSEA. CDR3 length: 11 residues. Trimming took 6 bases from V and 0 from J, leaving 4 bases between them. The data belong to a study of T cell changes during pregnancy in multiple sclerosis. The J gene is TRBJ2-3, the V gene TRBV29-1, with unresolved D. The starting material was CD8+ T cells from peripheral blood mononuclear cells, obtained after pregnancy. The clonotype was recovered from a female donor with multiple sclerosis, enrolled in a pregnancy study. The CDR3 coding sequence is TGCAGCGTACAGAGCACAGATACGCAGTATTTT. Protein sequence: CSVQSTDTQYF.